Sequencing of this TCR beta chain was carried out in a study of neurological immune-mediated disorders. Study overall: Disease course was recorded as relapsing-remitting for roughly 31 and secondary progressive for about 8.5% of the roughly 34 multiple sclerosis patients. Notes on the study in general: The greatest degree of TCR clonal expansion was observed in HTLV-1-associated myelopathy, with the lowest in multiple sclerosis, below that of healthy controls.

TCRdb used MiXCR to reprocess the 5' RACE reads, holding one entry per CDR3 protein. Of some 65,000 distinct CDR3 sequences in the sample, 4.1% were seen once. V lost 5 bases and J 3 bases, leaving 17 bases between the germline ends. The CDR3 has 16 amino acids. Per the germline V gene, CDR1 is SGHVS and CDR2 is FQNEAQ. This clonotype was counted at least ten times. What it binds is not known. PBMCs stored at -80 C, numbering 2 million, were the origin of the unsorted libraries. Input material: PBMCs. The clonotype was recovered from a man aged 45-65 years with multiple sclerosis. The genes are TRBV7-8 and TRBJ1-5, with TRBD1 as a possible D gene (5 bases). The CDR3 coding sequence is TGTGCCAGCAGCACTAAACAGGTGGGGTCCAATCAGCCCCAGCATTTT. Residues: CASSTKQVGSNQPQHF.